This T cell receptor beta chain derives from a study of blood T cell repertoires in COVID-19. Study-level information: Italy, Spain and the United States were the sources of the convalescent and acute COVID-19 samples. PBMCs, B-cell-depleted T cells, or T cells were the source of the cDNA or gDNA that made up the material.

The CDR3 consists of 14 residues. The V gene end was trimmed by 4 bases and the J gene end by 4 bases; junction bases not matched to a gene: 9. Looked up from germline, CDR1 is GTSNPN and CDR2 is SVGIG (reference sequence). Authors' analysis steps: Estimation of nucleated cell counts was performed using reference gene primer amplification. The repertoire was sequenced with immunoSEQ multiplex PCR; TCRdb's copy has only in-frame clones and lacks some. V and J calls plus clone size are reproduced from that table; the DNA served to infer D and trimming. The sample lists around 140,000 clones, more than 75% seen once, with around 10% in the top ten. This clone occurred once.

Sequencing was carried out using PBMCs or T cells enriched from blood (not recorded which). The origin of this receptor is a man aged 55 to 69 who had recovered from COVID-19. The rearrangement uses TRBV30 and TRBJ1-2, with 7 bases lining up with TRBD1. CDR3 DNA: TGTGCCTGGAAGTGGGCGTCAGGGGGCTATGGCTACACCTTC. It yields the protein CAWKWASGGYGYTF.